The 16 T cell receptor beta chains reported below all come from one sample, sequenced in a study of cytomegalovirus exposure and HLA in healthy donors. It was with 60 Vbeta and 13 Jbeta primers that the PCR ran. Repertoires were generated with immunoSEQ multiplex PCR, while TCRdb's copy carries only in-frame clones and drops some. Counted here are over 50,000 clones, 70% to 90% occurring once; the ten biggest clones make up roughly 1.6%. The sample taken for sequencing was PBMCs. Receptors originate from a man in his thirties or forties in good health and CMV-seropositive.

The chain carries TRBV6-1 and TRBJ2-7; possibly TRBD2 for D (6 bases). The germline gives CDR1 MNHNS, CDR2 SASEGT. The V and J ends lost 6 bases and 2 bases respectively, with 17 bases between them. The CDR3 runs 15 residues. The CDR3 reads CASRGGDSAAYEQYF. CDR3 bases: TGTGCCAGCAGGGGGGGAGACAGTGCAGCCTACGAGCAGTACTTC.

V usage is TRBV18 and J usage is TRBJ2-3, with 13 bases aligning to TRBD2. The CDR3 has 15 amino acids. From germline, CDR1 is KGHSH and CDR2 LQKENI. Trimming cost V 6 bases and J 4 bases; bases outside gene matches: 4. The DNA for the CDR3 is TGTGCCAGCTCGGGACTAGCGGGGAGCTCAGATACGCAGTATTTT. Protein product: CASSGLAGSSDTQYF.

This chain joins TRBV2 and TRBJ1-1, with 7 nucleotides matching TRBD1. Germline V CDR1 and CDR2: SNHLY, FYNNEI. The CDR3 length is 15 residues. V lost 7 bases, J lost 2 bases, and 10 bases stayed unmatched. In DNA form, the CDR3 reads TGTGCCAGCACCCGGGACAGTCTTTACAACACTGAAGCTTTCTTT. This codes for CASTRDSLYNTEAFF.

The chain has TRBV27 and TRBJ1-3; 7 nucleotides agree with TRBD1. Germline values: CDR1 MNHEY, CDR2 SMNVEV (reference sequence). This CDR3 comprises 18 residues. After removal of 4 bases from V and 0 bases from J, the junction contained 12 bases not matched to a gene. CDR3 DNA sequence: TGTGCCAGCAGTTCCGTCCGGGACAGACGATACTCTGGAAACACCATATATTTT. Translated, it gives CASSSVRDRRYSGNTIYF.

This clone occurred once. This chain's CDR3 is CASSQFGGSYEQYF. The DNA for the CDR3 is TGCGCCAGCAGTCAATTTGGAGGATCCTACGAGCAGTACTTC. The V call is TRBV23-1, the J call TRBJ2-7; weak D call: TRBD2 (5 bases). TRBV23-1 is classed as an ORF, of uncertain function. V dropped 1 base and J dropped 1 base, with 8 bases sitting between them. CDR3 length: 14 residues.

This chain links TRBV28 with TRBJ1-4, with D possibly matching TRBD1 (5 bases). The CDR3 contains 14 residues. Germline CDR1 is MDHEN and CDR2 is SYDVKM. Trimming cost V 10 bases and J 0 bases, with 12 bases left between them. The CDR3 sequence is CATWPRATNEKLFF. DNA for the CDR3: TGTGCCACCTGGCCCAGGGCAACTAATGAAAAACTGTTTTTT.

V and J are TRBV4-1 and TRBJ2-1, with 10 bases lining up with TRBD2. Germline values: CDR1 MGHRA, CDR2 YSYEKL. This CDR3 spans 17 amino acids. With 1 base clipped from V and 6 bases from J, the junction kept 9 bases outside the gene matches. CDR3 coding DNA: TGCGCCAGCAGCCAAGCGAGCCAAGCGGGAGGGCGCAATGAGCAGTTCTTC. Its translation is CASSQASQAGGRNEQFF.

The chain employs TRBV9 and TRBJ1-3, with D perhaps TRBD1 (5 bases). The germline V and J ends were trimmed by 0 bases and 1 base, with 8 bases remaining between them. The CDR3 extends over 15 amino acids. Germline V lookup: CDR1 SGDLS, CDR2 YYNGEE. CDR3 in amino acids: CASSVGAGSGNTIYF. CDR3 coding DNA: TGTGCCAGCAGCGTAGGGGCAGGGTCTGGAAACACCATATATTTT.

The chain carries TRBV19 and TRBJ2-3; TRBD2 agrees at 9 bases. Germline V gene sequence: CDR1 LNHDA, CDR2 SQIVND (reference sequence). Trimming cost V 11 bases and J 4 bases; bases outside gene matches: 7. The CDR3 length is 13 residues. CDR3 in DNA: TGTGCCGTTGGCGGGAGGGCCCCAGATACGCAGTATTTT. This sequence encodes CAVGGRAPDTQYF.

This sequence joins TRBV11-3 and TRBJ2-1, with D perhaps TRBD1 (6 bases). Trimming cost V 1 base and J 0 bases, with 10 bases left between them. This CDR3 comprises 16 residues. The germline gives CDR1 SGHNT, CDR2 YENEEA. CDR3: CASSLGGDNSYNEQFF. DNA of the CDR3: TGTGCCAGCAGCTTAGGAGGGGACAACTCCTACAATGAGCAGTTCTTC.

This clone was observed once. The chain has TRBV30 and TRBJ2-3; TRBD2 matches 8 bases. The CDR3 covers 16 residues. Germline-derived CDR1 and CDR2 are GTSNPN and SVGIG (reference sequence). Unmatched junction bases numbered 11, after V lost 0 bases and J lost 6 bases. The CDR3: CAWSVLPRGAGDTQYF. CDR3 nucleotides: TGTGCCTGGAGTGTACTACCGCGGGGGGCCGGGGATACGCAGTATTTT.

The chain couples TRBV19 to TRBJ2-7, with 8 bases fitting TRBD1. The CDR3 runs to 14 residues. V gave up 5 bases and J gave up 1 base; unmatched junction bases: 4. Germline values: CDR1 LNHDA, CDR2 SQIVND (reference sequence). CDR3: CASSVTGGSYEQYF. The CDR3 nucleotides read TGTGCCAGTAGTGTCACAGGGGGTTCCTACGAGCAGTACTTC.

The J gene is TRBJ2-1, the V gene TRBV6-5; 12 bases are shared with TRBD2. The CDR3 contains 15 residues. After removal of 6 bases from V and 6 bases from J, the junction contained 6 bases not matched to a gene. The germline V gene encodes CDR1 MNHEY and CDR2 SVGAGI. DNA of the CDR3: TGTGCCAGCAGATTCTCTAGCGGGAGGGCCAATGAGCAGTTCTTC. Protein product: CASRFSSGRANEQFF.

CDR3 nucleotide sequence: TGTGCCAGCAGTTTATTCGGGCTAGCGGGTAAGGGCCATACGCAGTATTTT. Its protein product is CASSLFGLAGKGHTQYF. The chain is built from TRBV28 and TRBJ2-3; 8 nucleotides agree with TRBD2. After removal of 1 base from V and 7 bases from J, the junction contained 13 bases not matched to a gene. The CDR3 has 17 residues. Per germline, CDR1 MDHEN and CDR2 SYDVKM.

V is TRBV11-2 and J is TRBJ1-2, with 11 bases matching TRBD1. V lost 5 bases and J lost 3; bases outside the gene matches: 8. This CDR3 has 16 amino acids. The germline V gene encodes CDR1 SGHAT and CDR2 FQNNGV. DNA for the CDR3: TGTGCCAGCAGCCGCGGACAGGGGGCGCCTTACTATGGCTACACCTTC. Protein: CASSRGQGAPYYGYTF.

This chain uses TRBV28 with TRBJ2-2; TRBD2 might be the D (5 bases). The length of the CDR3 is 11 residues. Germline V gene data show CDR1 as MDHEN and CDR2 as SYDVKM. Trimming left V 8 bases short and J 13 bases short, with 14 bases between. This chain's CDR3 is CASGPPRGLFF. DNA of the CDR3: TGTGCCAGCGGCCCCCCCCGGGGGCTGTTTTTT.